This T cell receptor beta chain is drawn from a study of T cell clonality in common variable immunodeficiency. Germline lookup yields CDR1 SGHTS and CDR2 YDEGEE. V lost 2 bases and J lost 5, with 15 bases in between. This CDR3 contains 15 residues. Clones were read by immunoSEQ multiplex PCR, and TCRdb kept only the in-frame ones, dropping some. The specimen gives about 42,000 clones without singletons; the ten biggest hold 1.2% to 1.5%. This clone was recorded at least ten times. The CDR3 end is not reached by the read, which stops 3 residues before it; the germline J gene fills it in. This chain connects TRBV5-8 to TRBJ2-3; perhaps TRBD1 as D (6 bases). The material sequenced was peripheral blood mononuclear cells. This TCR was recovered from a person aged 18-70 years in good health. The sequenced part of the CDR3 DNA is TGTGCCAGCAGCTTAATACAGGGTTTCGGAGATACG. It translates to CASSLIQGFGDT. The whole CDR3 sequence reads CASSLIQGFGDTQYF.